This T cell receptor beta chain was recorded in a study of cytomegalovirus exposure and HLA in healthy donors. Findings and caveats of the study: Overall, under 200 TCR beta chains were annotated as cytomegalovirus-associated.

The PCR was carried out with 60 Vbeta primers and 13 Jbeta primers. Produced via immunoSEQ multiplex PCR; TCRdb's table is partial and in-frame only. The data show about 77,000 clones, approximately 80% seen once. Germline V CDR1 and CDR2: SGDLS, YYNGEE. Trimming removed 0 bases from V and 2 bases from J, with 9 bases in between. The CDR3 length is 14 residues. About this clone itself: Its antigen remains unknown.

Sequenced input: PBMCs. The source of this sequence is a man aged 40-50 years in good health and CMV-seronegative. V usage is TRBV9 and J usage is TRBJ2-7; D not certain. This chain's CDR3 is CASSVEYSPYEQYF. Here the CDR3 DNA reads TGTGCCAGCAGCGTAGAGTACAGCCCCTACGAGCAGTACTTC.